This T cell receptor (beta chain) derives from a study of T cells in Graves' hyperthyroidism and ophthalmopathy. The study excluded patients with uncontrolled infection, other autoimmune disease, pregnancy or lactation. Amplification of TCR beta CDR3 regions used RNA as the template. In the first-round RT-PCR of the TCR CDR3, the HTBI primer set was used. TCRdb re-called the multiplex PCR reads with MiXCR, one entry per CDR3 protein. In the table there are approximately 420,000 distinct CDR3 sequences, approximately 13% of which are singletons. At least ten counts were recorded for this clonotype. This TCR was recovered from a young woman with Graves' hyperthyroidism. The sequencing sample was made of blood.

CDR3 loop: CASTPAGAQPQHF. The DNA of the CDR3 is TGTGCCAGCACCCCTGCGGGGGCCCAGCCCCAGCATTTT. V usage is TRBV28 and J usage is TRBJ1-5, with D possibly TRBD1 on 6 matching bases. Trimming shortened V by 7 bases and J by 7 bases, and 14 bases separated the two germline ends. CDR1 and CDR2 (germline): MDHEN, SYDVKM. This CDR3 contains 13 residues.